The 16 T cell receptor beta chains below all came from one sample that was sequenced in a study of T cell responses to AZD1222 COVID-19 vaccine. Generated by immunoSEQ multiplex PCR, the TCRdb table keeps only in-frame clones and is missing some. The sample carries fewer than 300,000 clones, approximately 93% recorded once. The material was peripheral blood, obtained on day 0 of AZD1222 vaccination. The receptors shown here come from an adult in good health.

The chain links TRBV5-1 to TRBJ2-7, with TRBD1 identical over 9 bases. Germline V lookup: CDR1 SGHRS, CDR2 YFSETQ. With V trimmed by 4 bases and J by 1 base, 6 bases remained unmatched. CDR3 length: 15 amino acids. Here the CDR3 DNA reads TGCGCCAGCAGCCCTGGGGACAGGGATTCCTACGAGCAGTACTTC. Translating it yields CASSPGDRDSYEQYF.

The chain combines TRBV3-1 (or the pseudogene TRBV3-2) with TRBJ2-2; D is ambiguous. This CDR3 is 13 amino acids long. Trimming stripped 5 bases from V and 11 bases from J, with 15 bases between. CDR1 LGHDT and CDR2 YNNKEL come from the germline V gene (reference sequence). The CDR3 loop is CASSSTAPPELFF. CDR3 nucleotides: TGTGCCAGCAGCTCGACCGCCCCCCCCGAGCTGTTTTTT.

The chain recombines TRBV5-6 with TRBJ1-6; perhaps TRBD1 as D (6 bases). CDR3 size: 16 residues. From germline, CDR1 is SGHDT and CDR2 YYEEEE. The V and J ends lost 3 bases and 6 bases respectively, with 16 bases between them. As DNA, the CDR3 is TGTGCCAGCAGCTGGGGGCTGGCAGGGATTAATTCACCCCTCCACTTT. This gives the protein CASSWGLAGINSPLHF.

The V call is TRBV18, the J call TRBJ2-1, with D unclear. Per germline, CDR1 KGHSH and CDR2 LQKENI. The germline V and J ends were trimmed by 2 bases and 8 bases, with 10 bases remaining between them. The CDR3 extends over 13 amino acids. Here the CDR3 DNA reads TGTGCCAGCTCACCATTCTACTCCGATGAGCAGTTCTTC. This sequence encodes CASSPFYSDEQFF.

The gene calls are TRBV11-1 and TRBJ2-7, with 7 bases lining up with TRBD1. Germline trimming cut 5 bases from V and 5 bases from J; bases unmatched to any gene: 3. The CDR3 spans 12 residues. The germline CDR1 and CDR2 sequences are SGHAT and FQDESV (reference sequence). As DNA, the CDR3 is TGTGCCAGCAGCACAGACAGGGACGAGCAGTACTTC. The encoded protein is CASSTDRDEQYF.

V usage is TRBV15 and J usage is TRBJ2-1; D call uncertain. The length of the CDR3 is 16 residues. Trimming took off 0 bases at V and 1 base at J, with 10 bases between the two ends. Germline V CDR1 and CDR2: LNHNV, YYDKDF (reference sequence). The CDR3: CATSRDSTPSYNEQFF. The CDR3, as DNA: TGTGCCACCAGCAGAGATTCGACACCTTCCTACAATGAGCAGTTCTTC.

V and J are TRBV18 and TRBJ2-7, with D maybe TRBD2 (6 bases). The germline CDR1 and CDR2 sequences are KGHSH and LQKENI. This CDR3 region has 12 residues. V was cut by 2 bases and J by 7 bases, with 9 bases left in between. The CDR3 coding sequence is TGTGCCAGCTCACCAGAGGGGAGGGAGCAGTACTTC. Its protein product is CASSPEGREQYF.

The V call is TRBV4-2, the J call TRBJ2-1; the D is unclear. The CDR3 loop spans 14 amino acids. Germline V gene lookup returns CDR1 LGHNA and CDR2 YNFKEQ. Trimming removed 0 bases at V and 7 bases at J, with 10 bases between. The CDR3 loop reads CASSQEGGTNEQFF. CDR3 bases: TGTGCCAGCAGCCAAGAGGGCGGAACGAATGAGCAGTTCTTC.

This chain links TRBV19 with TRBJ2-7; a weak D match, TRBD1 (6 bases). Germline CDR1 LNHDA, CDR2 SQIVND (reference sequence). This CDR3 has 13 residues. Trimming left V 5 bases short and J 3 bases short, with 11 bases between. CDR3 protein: CASSGRDNYEQYF. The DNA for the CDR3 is TGTGCCAGTAGTGGCCGGGACAACTACGAGCAGTACTTC.

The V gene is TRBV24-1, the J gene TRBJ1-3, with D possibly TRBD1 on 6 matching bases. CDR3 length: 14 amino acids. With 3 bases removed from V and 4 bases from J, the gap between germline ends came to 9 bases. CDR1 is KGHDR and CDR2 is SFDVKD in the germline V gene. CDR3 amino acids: CATSDTGRGNTIYF. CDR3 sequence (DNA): TGTGCCACCAGTGATACAGGGAGGGGAAACACCATATATTTT.

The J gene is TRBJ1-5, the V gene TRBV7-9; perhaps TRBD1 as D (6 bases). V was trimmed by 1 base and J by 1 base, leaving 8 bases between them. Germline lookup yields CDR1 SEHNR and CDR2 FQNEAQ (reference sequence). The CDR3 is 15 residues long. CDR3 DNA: TGTGCCAGCAGCTTAGGGGGGGCCAGCAATCAGCCCCAGCATTTT. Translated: CASSLGGASNQPQHF.

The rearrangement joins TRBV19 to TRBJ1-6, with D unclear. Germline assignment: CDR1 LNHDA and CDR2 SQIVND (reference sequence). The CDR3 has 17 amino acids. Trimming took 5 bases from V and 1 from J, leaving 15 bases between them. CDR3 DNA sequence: TGTGCCAGTAGTCCCGAGGTCAGGAGTTCCTATAATTCACCCCTCCACTTT. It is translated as CASSPEVRSSYNSPLHF.

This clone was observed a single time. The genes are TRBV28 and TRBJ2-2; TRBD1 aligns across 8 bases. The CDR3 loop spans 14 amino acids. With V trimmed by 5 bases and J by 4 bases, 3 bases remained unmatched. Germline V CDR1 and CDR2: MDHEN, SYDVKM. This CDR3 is CASSRQGRTGELFF. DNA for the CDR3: TGTGCCAGCAGTCGACAGGGGCGCACCGGGGAGCTGTTTTTT.

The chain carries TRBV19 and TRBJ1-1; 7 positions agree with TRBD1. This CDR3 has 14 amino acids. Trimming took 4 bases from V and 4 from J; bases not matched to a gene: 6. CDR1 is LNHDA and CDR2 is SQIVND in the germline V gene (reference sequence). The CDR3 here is CASSTHRGVTEAFF. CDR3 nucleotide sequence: TGTGCCAGTAGTACCCACAGGGGCGTCACTGAAGCTTTCTTT.

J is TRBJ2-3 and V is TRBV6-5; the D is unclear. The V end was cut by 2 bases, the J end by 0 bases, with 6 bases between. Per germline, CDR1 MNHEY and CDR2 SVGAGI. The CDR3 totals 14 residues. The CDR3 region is CASSYPDSTDTQYF. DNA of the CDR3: TGTGCCAGCAGTTACCCGGACAGCACAGATACGCAGTATTTT.

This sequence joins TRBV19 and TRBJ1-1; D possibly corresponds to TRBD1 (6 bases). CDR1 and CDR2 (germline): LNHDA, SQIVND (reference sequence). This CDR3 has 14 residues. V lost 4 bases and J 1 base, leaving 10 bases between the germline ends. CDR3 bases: TGTGCCAGTAGTACCCGGGACACGAACACTGAAGCTTTCTTT. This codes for CASSTRDTNTEAFF. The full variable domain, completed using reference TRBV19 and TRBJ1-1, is DGGITQSPKYLFRKEGQNVTLSCEQNLNHDAMYWYRQDPGQGLRLIYYSQIVNDFQKGDIAEGYSVSREKKESFPLTVTSAQKNPTAFYLCASSTRDTNTEAFFGQGTRLTVV.